This note documents a single T cell receptor beta chain sequence. Its antigen is not known. This table comes from immunoSEQ multiplex PCR, and its TCRdb copy is limited to in-frame clones, with some not included. The sample gives 33,000 or so clones, 79% of which show up once; around a tenth is in the top ten. As for time point: week 35, safety follow-up. The vaccine gave 300 ug of a 20-mer mutant IDH1 peptide subcutaneously per dose. This specimen comes from a study of a mutant IDH1 vaccine in newly diagnosed glioma. This CDR3 is built from 16 residues. Germline values: CDR1 SGDLS, CDR2 YYNGEE. Unmatched junction bases numbered 3, after V lost 3 bases and J lost 0 bases.

The sample was PBMCs, taken from a glioma patient whose treatment included an IDH1 peptide vaccine. V gene TRBV9 combines with J gene TRBJ2-1; 10 positions agree with TRBD2. This TCR came from a woman aged 25-40 years with glioma. Some clones in this sample may be carry-over from other donors' samples. The CDR3 sequence: CASSAPSGSSYNEQFF. In DNA, the CDR3 is TGTGCCAGCAGCGCTCCTAGCGGGAGCTCCTACAATGAGCAGTTCTTC.